The entry below describes one T cell receptor (beta chain). Germline V gene lookup returns CDR1 MNHNY and CDR2 SVGAGI (reference sequence). This CDR3 has 14 amino acids. The V segment lost 7 bases and the J segment 3 bases; nucleotides outside the gene matches: 5. This record belongs to a study of blood T cells in healthy people across ages. A second PCR, run for about 6 to 11 cycles, used a sample-barcoded 5' primer plus a J-beta primer mix. Each cDNA molecule received a tag from a template-switch adaptor that had 12 random nucleotides. From each sample, at least 3 million paired-end reads containing CDR3 were obtained. TCRdb ran MiXCR on the 5' RACE reads and lists one entry per CDR3 protein. The sample carries around 780,000 distinct CDR3 sequences, approximately 24% recorded once. These data also formed part of another study, on T cells of mothers and their children. In that study: Barcodes for each sample and 2-4 random nucleotides were added by the M1S primer used in the second PCR.

The rearrangement uses TRBV6-6 and TRBJ2-4; 8 positions agree with TRBD1. The sequence was collected from a boy between 10 and 17 years old in good health. Sequencing used blood. The CDR3 DNA is TGTGCCAGCAATCTACAGGGGGACAAAAACATTCAGTACTTC. This encodes CASNLQGDKNIQYF.